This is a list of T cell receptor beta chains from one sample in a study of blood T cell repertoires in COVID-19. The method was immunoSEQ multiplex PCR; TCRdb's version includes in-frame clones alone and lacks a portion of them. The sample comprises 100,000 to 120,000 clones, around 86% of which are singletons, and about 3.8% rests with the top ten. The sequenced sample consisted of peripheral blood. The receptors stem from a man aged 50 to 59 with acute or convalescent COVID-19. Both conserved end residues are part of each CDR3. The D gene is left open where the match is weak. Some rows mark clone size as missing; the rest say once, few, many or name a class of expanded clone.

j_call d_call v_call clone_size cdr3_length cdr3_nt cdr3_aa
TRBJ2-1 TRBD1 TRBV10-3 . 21 TGTGCCATCAGTTTCCCGGACAGGGCGGCCTTTGGCGAAAGGGGTAACAATGAGCAGTTCTTC CAISFPDRAAFGERGNNEQFF
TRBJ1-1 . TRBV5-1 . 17 TGCGCCAGCAGCTCCACGTTGGGTCGGGGGATGAACACTGAAGCTTTCTTT CASSSTLGRGMNTEAFF
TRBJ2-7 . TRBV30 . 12 TGTGCCTGGAGTATAAACACCTACGAGCAGTACTTC CAWSINTYEQYF
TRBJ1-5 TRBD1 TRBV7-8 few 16 TGTGCCAGCAGCTTAGAGACAGGGACCCTCAATCAGCCCCAGCATTTT CASSLETGTLNQPQHF
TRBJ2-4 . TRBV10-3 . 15 TGTGCCATCAGTGATGACGGACTAGCCAAAAACATTCAGTACTTC CAISDDGLAKNIQYF
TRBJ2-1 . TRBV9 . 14 TGTGCCAGCAGCGCCTCCGCTCAGTACAATGAGCAGTTCTTC CASSASAQYNEQFF
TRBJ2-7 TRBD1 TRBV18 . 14 TGTGCCAGCTCACCTGGACAGGTGTCCTACGAGCAGTACTTC CASSPGQVSYEQYF
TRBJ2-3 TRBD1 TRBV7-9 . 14 TGTGCCAGCAGTCGGGACAGGGTGACAGATACGCAGTATTTT CASSRDRVTDTQYF
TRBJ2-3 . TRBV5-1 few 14 TGCGCCAGCAGCTTGAATGCGGCTACAGATACGCAGTATTTT CASSLNAATDTQYF
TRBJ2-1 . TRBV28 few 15 TGTGCCAGCAGTTGGACAGCGCGCAACTACAATGAGCAGTTCTTC CASSWTARNYNEQFF
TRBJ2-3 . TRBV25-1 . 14 TGTGCCAGCACCGGACAGCCAAGCACAGATACGCAGTATTTT CASTGQPSTDTQYF
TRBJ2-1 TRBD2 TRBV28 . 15 TGTGCCAGCAGTTCCCTGGTAGCGGGATTTGATGAGCAGTTCTTC CASSSLVAGFDEQFF
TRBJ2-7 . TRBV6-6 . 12 TGTGCCATAGGTAACGGGGTCGACGAGCAGTACTTC CAIGNGVDEQYF
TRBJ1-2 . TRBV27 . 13 TGTGCCAGCAGTTTTGGGGGGAGCTATGGCTACACCTTC CASSFGGSYGYTF